These 6 T cell receptor beta chains were sequenced from one sample in a study of blood T cells in healthy people across ages (dated by TCRdb to between 2014 and 2016). The receptor library was made with 5' RACE. Sequencing was performed on an Illumina HiSeq 2500. A second PCR of about 6 to 11 cycles was run with a J-beta primer mix and a sample-barcoded 5' primer. TCRdb took the public reads, trimmed them with fastp at Q25, ran MiXCR for clone calling and kept in-frame beta chains. One record per CDR3 amino acid sequence lists the most common genes and DNA. Present in this sample are 780,000 or so distinct CDR3 sequences, roughly 25% of which were seen just once. Together, the top ten hold approximately 4% of the sample. This sample was also put to use in a study of T cells of mothers and their children.

The sample taken for sequencing was blood. These receptors came from a boy between 10 and 17 years old in good health.

The table lists this clonotype with many counts. V and J are TRBV9 and TRBJ2-5; D unresolved. This CDR3 comprises 12 residues. The ends were cut back, 0 bases at V and 2 bases at J, with 2 bases in the middle. Germline V gives CDR1 SGDLS, CDR2 YYNGEE. The CDR3 nucleotides are TGTGCCAGCAGCGTAGGGCAAGAGACCCAGTACTTC. It specifies CASSVGQETQYF.

This clonotype occurred once. The chain uses TRBV28 and TRBJ2-3, with D possibly matching TRBD1 (6 bases). The V end lost 10 bases, the J end lost 1 base, and 15 bases lay between the germline ends. The CDR3 loop spans 14 amino acids. From germline, CDR1 is MDHEN and CDR2 SYDVKM. The CDR3 DNA sequence: TGTGCCACGAGCAAGGCAGGGGGCACAGATACGCAGTATTTT. Its protein is CATSKAGGTDTQYF.

The chain combines TRBV5-1 with TRBJ1-1, with D possibly being TRBD1 (6 bases). V was clipped by 3 bases and J by 0 bases, with 9 bases between them. The CDR3 covers 14 residues. Germline-derived CDR1 and CDR2 are SGHRS and YFSETQ. CDR3 DNA: TGCGCCAGCAGCTGGACAGCCATGAACACTGAAGCTTTCTTT. Its protein product is CASSWTAMNTEAFF.

This clonotype has a handful of counts. The chain has TRBV12-3 or TRBV12-4 and TRBJ1-4; D remains ambiguous. V lost 8 bases and J lost 2, with 6 bases in between. This CDR3 is 12 amino acids long. CDR3 coding DNA: TGTGCCAGCGGGGTCACTAATGAAAAACTGTTTTTT. Its translation is CASGVTNEKLFF.

This clonotype was recorded a few times. The chain joins TRBV7-2 to TRBJ2-7; a weak D match, TRBD2 (5 bases). There are 16 residues in the CDR3. V was pared by 2 bases and J by 3 bases, with 17 bases between. Germline CDR1 is SGHTA and CDR2 is FQGNSA. The CDR3 DNA reads as TGTGCCAGCAGCTTAAAGAGTGCGGGCAGTAACTACGAGCAGTACTTC. Its translation is CASSLKSAGSNYEQYF. Supplemented by reference TRBV7-2 and TRBJ2-7, the full variable domain reads GAGVSQSPSNKVTEKGKDVELRCDPISGHTALYWYRQSLGQGLEFLIYFQGNSAPDKSGLPSDRFSAERTGGSVSTLTIQRTQQEDSAVYLCASSLKSAGSNYEQYFGPGTRLTVT.

The chain joins TRBV7-8 to TRBJ2-7, with D possibly being TRBD1 (6 bases). From germline, CDR1 is SGHVS and CDR2 FQNEAQ. The V and J ends lost 3 bases and 13 bases respectively, with 22 bases between them. The CDR3 sequence is 14 residues long. DNA for the CDR3: TGTGCCAGCAGCTTCTGGGACACCCAGGTTCCCGATTACTTC. Encoded protein: CASSFWDTQVPDYF.